The present T cell receptor (beta chain) was sequenced within a study of blood T cell repertoires in COVID-19. As for the study in general: COVID-19 samples collected from the United States, Italy and Spain covered acute and convalescent phases. Sources were T cells, B-cell-depleted T cells, or PBMCs; the material itself was cDNA or gDNA.

Germline V CDR1 and CDR2: MNHNY, SVGAGI (reference sequence). CDR3 length equals 13 residues. Trimming shortened V by 7 bases and J by 2 bases, and 11 bases separated the two germline ends. Original processing notes: Estimation of nucleated cell counts relied on the amplification of reference gene primers. Measured with immunoSEQ multiplex PCR; TCRdb has only the in-frame clones, and not every one. Clone size and V and J calls were adopted from that table, with D and trimming inferred from the DNA. The repertoire holds 35,000 to 50,000 clones, with roughly 84% as singletons. The material sequenced was peripheral blood. This sequence was found in a human donor in a cohort sampled during active COVID-19. This sequence joins TRBV6-6 and TRBJ1-1; D is unresolved. The CDR3 spells CASTLQINTEAFF. Written as DNA, the CDR3 is TGTGCCAGCACCTTACAGATAAACACTGAAGCTTTCTTT.